Following are 11 T cell receptor beta chains from one sample sequenced in a study of graft-versus-host responses after intestinal transplantation. No cognate antigen is known for these TCRs. The assay was immunoSEQ multiplex PCR, and TCRdb's table has in-frame clones only and misses some. This repertoire shows some 87,000 clones, about 93% found once; its top ten account for less than 1.5%. This specimen consisted of unstimulated CD8+ T cells sorted from spleen or lymph node cells, obtained before transplant. The receptors were sampled from a human donor who was the organ donor for an intestinal transplant.

This chain joins TRBV7-9 and TRBJ1-2; TRBD1 is a possible D gene (5 bases). V was cut by 5 bases and J by 4 bases, with 17 bases left in between. This CDR3 spans 15 amino acids. The germline V gene encodes CDR1 SEHNR and CDR2 FQNEAQ (reference sequence). The CDR3 bases are TGTGCCAGCAGCCCGGTGACAGAGTTGGCCTATGGCTACACCTTC. This codes for CASSPVTELAYGYTF.

This chain joins TRBV30 and TRBJ2-1; 15 positions match TRBD2. This CDR3 region has 19 residues. The V gene end was trimmed by 3 bases and the J gene end by 4 bases; junction bases not matched to a gene: 13. The germline CDR1 and CDR2 sequences are GTSNPN and SVGIG (reference sequence). This CDR3 reads CAWSSGLAGGNSLYNEQFF. As DNA, the CDR3 is TGTGCCTGGAGCTCTGGACTAGCGGGGGGGAATTCTCTGTACAATGAGCAGTTCTTC.

The chain combines TRBV13 with TRBJ2-3, with D perhaps matching TRBD2 (5 bases). V was trimmed by 3 bases and J by 3 bases, leaving 13 bases between them. Germline V CDR1 and CDR2: PRHDT, FYEKMQ (reference sequence). This CDR3 is built from 15 residues. For the CDR3, the DNA is TGTGCCAGCAGCTTCGTGGGAGTAAGGACAGATACGCAGTATTTT. The encoded protein is CASSFVGVRTDTQYF.

The chain recombines TRBV29-1 with TRBJ2-5; D is unclear. Trimming removed 4 bases from V and 4 bases from J, with 19 bases in between. The CDR3 totals 15 residues. CDR1 and CDR2 from the germline V gene are SQVTM and ANQGSEA. The CDR3 region is CSVAPGLLLGETQYF. DNA of the CDR3: TGCAGCGTTGCCCCTGGTCTTCTGCTAGGAGAGACCCAGTACTTC.

V gene TRBV6-5 combines with J gene TRBJ2-2; D call uncertain. Germline V gene lookup returns CDR1 MNHEY and CDR2 SVGAGI. Trimming cost V 5 bases and J 5 bases, with 9 bases left between them. The CDR3 is 13 amino acids. CDR3 in amino acids: CASSRPGTGELFF. The CDR3 nucleotides read TGTGCCAGCAGTAGGCCGGGTACCGGGGAGCTGTTTTTT.

CDR3 sequence reads: CASAVWAGDYGYTF. CDR3 DNA: TGTGCCAGTGCGGTGTGGGCAGGGGACTATGGCTACACCTTC. The chain combines TRBV6-6 with TRBJ1-2; D is perhaps TRBD1 (6 bases). CDR3 length equals 14 residues. Trimming shortened V by 9 bases and J by 3 bases, and 17 bases separated the two germline ends. The germline CDR1 and CDR2 sequences are MNHNY and SVGAGI (reference sequence).

The V and J genes are TRBV27 and TRBJ2-7, with 7 bases identical to TRBD2. Losses at the gene ends were 4 bases for V and 0 bases for J; bases not matched to a gene: 3. The CDR3 totals 14 residues. Looked up from germline, CDR1 is MNHEY and CDR2 is SMNVEV (reference sequence). The CDR3 loop reads CASSWAGDSYEQYF. CDR3 DNA sequence: TGTGCCAGCAGTTGGGCGGGAGACTCCTACGAGCAGTACTTC.

The CDR3 protein is CASSFTGGWRTF. The CDR3 coding sequence is TGTGCCAGCAGTTTTACAGGGGGTTGGAGGACCTTC. The chain joins TRBV27 to TRBJ1-2; 8 bases align to TRBD1. Germline assignment: CDR1 MNHEY and CDR2 SMNVEV (reference sequence). The V gene end was trimmed by 3 bases and the J gene end by 14 bases; junction bases not matched to a gene: 8. This CDR3 is 12 amino acids long.

V and J are TRBV19 and TRBJ2-7; 13 positions agree with TRBD2. Germline lookup yields CDR1 LNHDA and CDR2 SQIVND (reference sequence). This CDR3 contains 16 residues. V was clipped by 3 bases and J by 0 bases; unmatched bases: 2. The DNA for the CDR3 is TGTGCCAGTAGTATCAGGACTAGCGGGAGCTCCTACGAGCAGTACTTC. Amino acids: CASSIRTSGSSYEQYF.

Only one count was recorded for this clone. The chain combines TRBV4-2 with TRBJ1-3; TRBD1 is a possible D gene (5 bases). The CDR3 contains 19 residues. Germline CDR1 LGHNA, CDR2 YNFKEQ. V dropped 4 bases and J dropped 2 bases, with 24 bases sitting between them. Here the CDR3 DNA reads TGTGCCAGCAGCCTCCGGCACCCCGCGGAAGGGGCCGCTGGAAACACCATATATTTT. Amino acid sequence: CASSLRHPAEGAAGNTIYF.

The rearrangement joins TRBV5-5 to TRBJ2-7; 7 bases fit TRBD1. Trimming cost V 4 bases and J 7 bases; bases outside gene matches: 14. The CDR3 consists of 15 residues. Per germline, CDR1 SGHKS and CDR2 YYEKEE (reference sequence). The CDR3 spells CASSPDPRNRGEQYF. In nucleotides, the CDR3 is TGTGCCAGCAGCCCGGATCCGAGGAACAGGGGTGAGCAGTACTTC.